Listed here are 28 T cell receptor beta chains from one sample, sequenced in a study of OX40 agonist ivuxolimab in advanced cancers. Generated by immunoSEQ multiplex PCR, the TCRdb table keeps only in-frame clones and is missing some. The table records 82,000 or so clones, roughly 92% of them present only once. This material consisted of CD4+ or CD8+ T cells sorted from blood, taken in a trial of the OX40 agonist ivuxolimab. These receptors were obtained from an adult with an advanced solid tumor such as melanoma, head and neck, liver or kidney cancer.

V gene TRBV19 combines with J gene TRBJ2-5; tentative D call: TRBD2 (6 bases). V was pared by 4 bases and J by 5 bases, with 20 bases between. Per the germline V gene, CDR1 is LNHDA and CDR2 is SQIVND (reference sequence). The CDR3 is 16 residues long. CDR3 nucleotides: TGTGCCAGTAGTACCCCGCGGAGGGAATTTGGGGAGACCCAGTACTTC. It is translated as CASSTPRREFGETQYF.

V and J are TRBV10-3 and TRBJ2-7, with D maybe TRBD2 (5 bases). CDR1 is ENHRY, CDR2 SYGVKD, per germline. Deletions cut 6 bases from V and 0 bases from J, with 6 bases between. The CDR3 has 12 amino acids. The CDR3: CAIRLDSYEQYF. As DNA, the CDR3 is TGTGCCATCAGACTAGACTCCTACGAGCAGTACTTC.

This chain joins TRBV18 and TRBJ2-5; D is perhaps TRBD2 (5 bases). The CDR3 is 14 amino acids. Trimming took 0 bases from V and 11 from J, leaving 16 bases between them. Per germline, CDR1 KGHSH and CDR2 LQKENI. The CDR3 region has the DNA TGTGCCAGCTCACCACCTCTCGTGACTTGGGAGCAGTACTTC. This encodes CASSPPLVTWEQYF. Full variable domain (missing parts from reference TRBV18 and TRBJ2-5): NAGVMQNPRHLVRRRGQEARLRCSPMKGHSHVYWYRQLPEEGLKFMVYLQKENIIDESGMPKERFSAEFPKEGPSILRIQQVVRGDSAAYFCASSPPLVTWEQYFGPGTRLLVL.

The chain is built from TRBV29-1 and TRBJ2-3; possibly TRBD2 for D (6 bases). CDR1 SQVTM and CDR2 ANQGSEA come from the germline V gene. Trimming pared 3 bases from V and 1 base from J, leaving 17 bases between. The CDR3 has 16 residues. This CDR3 is CSVEGLSGGGTDTQYF. As DNA, the CDR3 is TGCAGCGTTGAGGGACTTTCGGGTGGAGGCACAGATACGCAGTATTTT.

This clone was seen more than once but under ten times. V and J are TRBV19 and TRBJ2-3; D remains unclear. Trimming pared 2 bases from V and 2 bases from J, leaving 14 bases between. From germline, CDR1 is LNHDA and CDR2 SQIVND (reference sequence). The CDR3 extends over 16 amino acids. CDR3 residues: CASSISHLETTDTQYF. The CDR3 bases are TGTGCCAGTAGTATATCGCACTTGGAGACCACAGATACGCAGTATTTT.

V is TRBV10-1 and J is TRBJ2-1; TRBD1 matches at 11 bases. The CDR3 sequence is 16 residues long. The V segment lost 0 bases and the J segment 8 bases; nucleotides outside the gene matches: 6. CDR1 and CDR2 from the germline V gene are WNHNN and SYGVQD (reference sequence). Here the CDR3 reads CASSESGTGGGDEQFF. CDR3 DNA sequence: TGCGCCAGCAGTGAGTCCGGGACAGGGGGAGGCGATGAGCAGTTCTTC.

V is TRBV6-5 and J is TRBJ2-1; 8 bases agree with TRBD2. The CDR3 extends over 15 amino acids. Germline loops: CDR1 MNHEY, CDR2 SVGAGI. V shed 5 bases and J 6 bases; nucleotides not matched to a gene: 9. CDR3 in amino acids: CASSPDPGLGNEQFF. Here the CDR3 DNA reads TGTGCCAGCAGTCCGGATCCGGGACTAGGCAATGAGCAGTTCTTC.

The rearrangement joins TRBV6-5 to TRBJ2-1; 9 nucleotides line up with TRBD1. The CDR3 runs to 13 residues. Germline trimming cut 6 bases from V and 10 bases from J; bases unmatched to any gene: 7. The germline CDR1 and CDR2 sequences are MNHEY and SVGAGI. The CDR3, as DNA: TGTGCCAGCAGACGGGACAGGGACGGAGAGCAGTTCTTC. Amino acids: CASRRDRDGEQFF.

This chain joins TRBV7-8 and TRBJ2-5; 7 positions agree with TRBD1. This CDR3 spans 16 amino acids. V dropped 5 bases and J dropped 2; count of bases not matched to a gene: 11. Per germline, CDR1 SGHVS and CDR2 FQNEAQ. This CDR3 is CASSKLYRGQQETQYF. CDR3 nucleotides: TGTGCCAGCAGCAAGTTATACAGGGGACAACAAGAGACCCAGTACTTC.

This clone appeared a single time. In DNA, the CDR3 is TGTGCCAGCAGCTCCGACCGGGGGACAGGGCGCGAGCAGTTCTTC. Translation: CASSSDRGTGREQFF. V and J are TRBV7-9 and TRBJ2-1; 9 bases agree with TRBD1. Unmatched junction bases numbered 11, after V lost 4 bases and J lost 10 bases. The CDR3 length is 15 residues. Germline loops: CDR1 SEHNR, CDR2 FQNEAQ (reference sequence).

The V and J genes are TRBV7-9 and TRBJ1-1; D not certain. Germline-derived CDR1 and CDR2 are SEHNR and FQNEAQ (reference sequence). Trimming stripped 3 bases from V and 2 bases from J, with 7 bases between. This CDR3 spans 13 amino acids. CDR3 in amino acids: CASSLQPNTEAFF. The CDR3 bases are TGTGCCAGCAGCTTGCAACCTAACACTGAAGCTTTCTTT. The full variable domain, in which reference TRBV7-9 and TRBJ1-1 provide the parts outside the CDR3, is DTGVSQNPRHKITKRGQNVTFRCDPISEHNRLYWYRQTLGQGPEFLTYFQNEAQLEKSRLLSDRFSAERPKGSFSTLEIQRTEQGDSAMYLCASSLQPNTEAFFGQGTRLTVV.

The chain joins TRBV7-6 to TRBJ2-5; D is unresolved. This CDR3 spans 12 amino acids. The germline V and J ends were trimmed by 1 base and 1 base, with 1 base remaining between them. Germline V gene data show CDR1 as SGHVS and CDR2 as FNYEAQ. The CDR3 DNA reads as TGTGCCAGCAGCTTAGTCCAAGAGACCCAGTACTTC. Its protein is CASSLVQETQYF.

The chain has TRBV6-1 and TRBJ1-2, with TRBD1 as a possible D gene (5 bases). V lost 10 bases and J 7 bases, leaving 22 bases between the germline ends. This CDR3 is 14 amino acids long. The germline gives CDR1 MNHNS, CDR2 SASEGT. The CDR3 loop reads CATQQRGSQGGYTF. In nucleotides, the CDR3 is TGTGCCACCCAGCAACGGGGTTCTCAGGGTGGCTACACCTTC.

V and J are TRBV5-1 and TRBJ2-3; D perhaps matches TRBD2 (5 bases). Trimming stripped 4 bases from V and 2 bases from J, with 20 bases between. The CDR3 is 17 residues long. Germline lookup yields CDR1 SGHRS and CDR2 YFSETQ. The CDR3 spells CASSHGRAAASTDTQYF. CDR3 DNA: TGCGCCAGCAGCCACGGAAGGGCAGCGGCATCCACAGATACGCAGTATTTT. The full variable domain, its missing parts supplied by reference TRBV5-1 and TRBJ2-3, is KAGVTQTPRYLIKTRGQQVTLSCSPISGHRSVSWYQQTPGQGLQFLFEYFSETQRNKGNFPGRFSGRQFSNSRSEMNVSTLELGDSALYLCASSHGRAAASTDTQYFGPGTRLTVL.

The rearrangement links TRBV27 to TRBJ1-6, with D perhaps TRBD1 (6 bases). This CDR3 is 15 amino acids long. Trimming removed 5 bases from V and 6 bases from J, with 14 bases in between. Germline CDR1 is MNHEY and CDR2 is SMNVEV (reference sequence). In DNA form, the CDR3 reads TGTGCCAGCAGTCTAACCGGGACATCTAATTCACCCCTCCACTTT. Translation gives CASSLTGTSNSPLHF.

This clone was detected once. This rearrangement joins TRBV18 to TRBJ2-2; no clear D gene. The germline V gene encodes CDR1 KGHSH and CDR2 LQKENI. The CDR3 is 17 residues long. V was cut by 4 bases and J by 2 bases, with 17 bases left in between. In nucleotides, the CDR3 is TGTGCCAGCTCACAACTCCCGAGGCAATCAAACACCGGGGAGCTGTTTTTT. It yields the protein CASSQLPRQSNTGELFF.

The CDR3: CASSVGTRNEKLFF. CDR3 nucleotides: TGTGCCAGCAGCGTCGGGACCCGTAATGAAAAACTGTTTTTT. The rearrangement links TRBV6-1 to TRBJ1-4, with D tentatively TRBD1 (5 bases). Germline values: CDR1 MNHNS, CDR2 SASEGT. The CDR3 loop spans 14 amino acids. V dropped 6 bases and J dropped 4 bases, with 12 bases sitting between them.

V usage is TRBV15 and J usage is TRBJ1-2; 8 bases are shared with TRBD1. Germline V CDR1 and CDR2: LNHNV, YYDKDF (reference sequence). This CDR3 has 15 residues. Trimming took 4 bases from V and 3 from J; bases not matched to a gene: 7. The CDR3 sequence: CATSKGAGGDYGYTF. CDR3 in DNA: TGTGCCACCAGCAAGGGGGCAGGGGGCGACTATGGCTACACCTTC. Together with reference TRBV15 and TRBJ1-2, the CDR3 gives the full variable domain: DAMVIQNPRYQVTQFGKPVTLSCSQTLNHNVMYWYQQKSSQAPKLLFHYYDKDFNNEADTPDNFQSRRPNTSFCFLDIRSPGLGDTAMYLCATSKGAGGDYGYTFGSGTRLTVV.

The V call is TRBV6-1, the J call TRBJ1-5; no reliable D call. The V gene's germline CDR1 is MNHNS and CDR2 SASEGT. The CDR3 has 14 residues. Trimming pared 8 bases from V and 2 bases from J, leaving 13 bases between. CDR3 loop: CASGRSGGNQPQHF. CDR3 DNA: TGTGCCAGCGGAAGGTCGGGAGGCAATCAGCCCCAGCATTTT.

The chain links TRBV9 to TRBJ2-7; 10 bases map to TRBD2. There are 16 residues in the CDR3. CDR1 and CDR2 from the germline V gene are SGDLS and YYNGEE. With 1 base clipped from V and 4 bases from J, the junction kept 8 bases outside the gene matches. The CDR3 loop is CASSVSSTSGNYEQYF. The CDR3 nucleotides read TGTGCCAGCAGCGTAAGCTCTACTAGCGGGAATTACGAGCAGTACTTC.

The chain carries TRBV7-9 and TRBJ1-2, with 8 positions matching TRBD1. Germline V CDR1 and CDR2: SEHNR, FQNEAQ (reference sequence). Trimming removed 4 bases from V and 2 bases from J; junction bases left unmatched: 9. The CDR3 runs to 16 residues. The CDR3 DNA follows: TGTGCCAGCAGCTGGACAGGGCATCCAAAGAACTATGGCTACACCTTC. This translates into CASSWTGHPKNYGYTF.

This rearrangement joins TRBV9 to TRBJ2-3, with TRBD2 matching 10 bases. Germline V gives CDR1 SGDLS, CDR2 YYNGEE. The ends lost 3 bases at V and 3 bases at J; junction bases unmatched: 4. This CDR3 spans 15 amino acids. The CDR3 loop is CASSETSGPTDTQYF. DNA for the CDR3: TGTGCCAGCAGCGAGACTAGCGGGCCGACAGATACGCAGTATTTT.

The chain employs TRBV6-1 and TRBJ2-5; TRBD1 might be the D (6 bases). The CDR3 consists of 14 residues. CDR1 and CDR2 from the germline V gene are MNHNS and SASEGT. V lost 8 bases to trimming and J lost 5 bases, with 18 bases between them. The CDR3 protein is CASARDTLGETQYF. The CDR3 DNA sequence: TGTGCCAGCGCTCGGGACACCCTCGGGGAGACCCAGTACTTC.

This sequence joins TRBV19 and TRBJ2-3, with TRBD2 matching 7 bases. This CDR3 region has 13 residues. Germline values: CDR1 LNHDA, CDR2 SQIVND (reference sequence). With V trimmed by 8 bases and J by 4 bases, 6 bases remained unmatched. The CDR3 sequence: CASRLAGPDTQYF. CDR3 DNA sequence: TGTGCCAGTCGACTAGCCGGGCCAGATACGCAGTATTTT.

Points on this clone: Other nucleotide sequences from this sample produce the same CDR3. This rearrangement joins TRBV10-3 to TRBJ2-3, with D perhaps matching TRBD1 or TRBD2 (5 bases each). Germline V gene lookup returns CDR1 ENHRY and CDR2 SYGVKD. The V gene lost 4 bases and the J gene lost 6 bases, with 11 bases spanning the gap. The CDR3 contains 13 residues. The CDR3 is CAISAGTADTQYF. CDR3 nucleotide sequence: TGTGCCATCAGTGCGGGGACCGCGGATACGCAGTATTTT.

This clone was seen more than once but under ten times. This rearrangement joins TRBV6-1 to TRBJ2-1; D perhaps matches TRBD2 (5 bases). CDR1 is MNHNS, CDR2 SASEGT, per germline. The V gene lost 4 bases and the J gene lost 3 bases, with 16 bases spanning the gap. The CDR3 is 16 residues long. The CDR3 DNA reads as TGTGCCAGCAGTGGGGCCGACGGGGAGATCTACAATGAGCAGTTCTTC. Protein sequence: CASSGADGEIYNEQFF.

The chain uses TRBV10-3 and TRBJ1-1, with TRBD1 as a possible D gene (5 bases). Germline loops: CDR1 ENHRY, CDR2 SYGVKD. CDR3 length: 15 residues. V lost 8 bases to trimming and J lost 1 base, with 17 bases between them. CDR3 loop: CAIRGPTGGNTEAFF. CDR3 bases: TGTGCCATCCGGGGTCCGACTGGGGGGAACACTGAAGCTTTCTTT.

The chain links TRBV7-2 to TRBJ1-5, with TRBD1 matching 11 bases. Germline values: CDR1 SGHTA, CDR2 FQGNSA. The CDR3 has 19 amino acids. V lost 5 bases, J lost 2 bases, and 14 bases stayed unmatched. CDR3 sequence (DNA): TGTGCCAGCAGCAGAGGACCGGGACAGGGGGTTTTTGGCAATCAGCCCCAGCATTTT. Translation: CASSRGPGQGVFGNQPQHF.